This entry is about one T cell receptor (beta chain). PCR employed 60 Vbeta and 13 Jbeta primers. Sequencing was performed with immunoSEQ multiplex PCR; in TCRdb, only in-frame clones are kept and a portion is missing. The sample yields fewer than 200,000 clones, about 76% seen once. J lost 3 bases, V lost 3 bases, and 24 bases had no gene match. The length of the CDR3 is 20 residues. The data belong to a study of cytomegalovirus exposure and HLA in healthy donors. The sample was PBMCs. V usage is TRBV5-3 and J usage is TRBJ2-7; 7 nucleotides agree with TRBD2. TRBV5-3 is given ORF status, its function remaining uncertain. The receptor's source is a female donor in good health and CMV-seronegative. The CDR3 DNA reads TGTGCCAGAAGCTGCCCGGACGGTGGTGCTAGCGGAGCCCTAGGCTACGAGCAGTACTTC. Translating it yields CARSCPDGGASGALGYEQYF.